This is a list of T cell receptor beta chains from one sample in a study of shared clonotypes between healthy human individuals. Only in-frame clones appear in the TCRdb table, and some are missing; sequencing was by immunoSEQ multiplex PCR. The sample lists approximately 1.5 million clones, 98% occurring once. The sequenced sample was naive CD4+ T cells sorted from blood. Receptor source: a man aged 25 to 45 in good health. Each CDR3 is given with its conserved first and last residue. Each record gives: CDR3 DNA, CDR3 protein, D gene, V gene, J gene, clone size. D genes are given only for firm matches. Expanded clones get a size class; other rows say once, few or many, or leave the size out.

TGTGCCAGTAGTATAGAAGGCTTGGGGAACACTGAAGCTTTCTTT,CASSIEGLGNTEAFF,NA,TRBV19,TRBJ1-1,NA
TGTGCCAGCAGTGGGAGACAGGGGGCGGCTGAAGCTTTCTTT,CASSGRQGAAEAFF,TRBD1,TRBV9,TRBJ1-1,once
TGTGCCAGCAGCGTAGCGCCTAGCGGGATGAATGAGCAGTTCTTC,CASSVAPSGMNEQFF,TRBD2,TRBV9,TRBJ2-1,NA
TGTGCCAGCAGTCGGGACACAGATACGCAGTATTTT,CASSRDTDTQYF,NA,TRBV28,TRBJ2-3,NA
TGCAGTGCCTTATCCTACGAGCAGTACTTC,CSALSYEQYF,NA,TRBV20-1,TRBJ2-7,NA
TGTGCCAGCACCGGGGGAGCGGGAGAAGATACGCAGTATTTT,CASTGGAGEDTQYF,TRBD2,TRBV7-2,TRBJ2-3,NA
TGCAGCGCGGGAGGGTCCTACGAGCAGTACTTC,CSAGGSYEQYF,TRBD2,TRBV20-1,TRBJ2-7,once
TGCAGTGCTAGCGTTACCTACGAGCAGTACTTC,CSASVTYEQYF,NA,TRBV20-1,TRBJ2-7,NA
TGTGCCAGCAGGGGGACGGCGAATGAAAAACTGTTTTTT,CASRGTANEKLFF,NA,TRBV7-9,TRBJ1-4,NA
TGCGCCAGCACTCCTGGACTAGTGGGTGAGCAGTTCTTC,CASTPGLVGEQFF,TRBD2,TRBV10-1,TRBJ2-1,NA
TGTGCCAGCAGTTCCCTGGCGATCCTAGCGGGAGCCTACGAGCAGTACTTC,CASSSLAILAGAYEQYF,TRBD2,TRBV28,TRBJ2-7,NA
TGTGCCAGCAGTTCTGTGGGAGCGGGCTTCTACGAGCAGTACTTC,CASSSVGAGFYEQYF,NA,TRBV28,TRBJ2-7,NA
TGTGCCAGCAGTCAGGGACTAAGGATCTCCTACAATGAGCAGTTCTTC,CASSQGLRISYNEQFF,TRBD2,TRBV28,TRBJ2-1,NA
TGCGCCAGCAGCTTCCAAGGACAGAGCTCTGGAAACACCATATATTTT,CASSFQGQSSGNTIYF,NA,TRBV5-1,TRBJ1-3,NA
TGTGCCAGCAGCGTAATCGCGGCCTCCTACAATGAGCAGTTCTTC,CASSVIAASYNEQFF,NA,TRBV9,TRBJ2-1,NA
TGTGCCAGCACCGATGGTAAGGCCTACGAGCAGTACTTC,CASTDGKAYEQYF,NA,TRBV6-6,TRBJ2-7,NA
TGTGCCACCCGGGGAGGGAATAATGAAAAACTGTTTTTT,CATRGGNNEKLFF,NA,TRBV6-5,TRBJ1-4,NA